The clone carrying this T cell receptor beta chain was detected ten times or more. This record belongs to a study of tumor-infiltrating lymphocytes in oesophageal squamous cell carcinoma. Using its own MiXCR run on the PCR reads, TCRdb lists one record per CDR3 protein. The sample includes 15,000 to 20,000 distinct CDR3 sequences, 40% to 45% of them seen just once. Germline-derived CDR1 and CDR2 are SGHNT and YYREEE (reference sequence). J gave up 6 bases and V 0 bases, and 4 bases lay outside the gene matches. There are 16 residues in the CDR3. The rearrangement links TRBV5-4 to TRBJ2-3; 13 nucleotides line up with TRBD2. The sequence was obtained from a female donor with esophageal squamous cell carcinoma. Sequenced input: normal esophageal tissue next to the tumor. CDR3 amino acids: CASSLGLAGGPDTQYF. As DNA, the CDR3 is TGTGCCAGCAGCTTGGGACTAGCGGGAGGCCCCGATACGCAGTATTTT. Complete variable domain (other parts from reference TRBV5-4 and TRBJ2-3): ETGVTQSPTHLIKTRGQQVTLRCSSQSGHNTVSWYQQALGQGPQFIFQYYREEENGRGNFPPRFSGLQFPNYSSELNVNALELDDSALYLCASSLGLAGGPDTQYFGPGTRLTVL.